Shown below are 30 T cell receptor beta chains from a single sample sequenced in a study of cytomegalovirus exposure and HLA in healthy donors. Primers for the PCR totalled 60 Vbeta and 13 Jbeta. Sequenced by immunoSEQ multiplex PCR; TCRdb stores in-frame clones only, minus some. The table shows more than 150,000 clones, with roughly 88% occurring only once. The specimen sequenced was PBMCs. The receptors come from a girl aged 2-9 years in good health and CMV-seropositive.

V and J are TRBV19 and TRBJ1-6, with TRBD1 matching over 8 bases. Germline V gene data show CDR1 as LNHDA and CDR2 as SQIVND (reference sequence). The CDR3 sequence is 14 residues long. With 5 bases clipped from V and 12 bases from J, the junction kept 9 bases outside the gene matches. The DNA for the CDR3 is TGTGCCAGTAGTCGGACAGGGAGTTTAGGACCCCTCCACTTT. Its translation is CASSRTGSLGPLHF.

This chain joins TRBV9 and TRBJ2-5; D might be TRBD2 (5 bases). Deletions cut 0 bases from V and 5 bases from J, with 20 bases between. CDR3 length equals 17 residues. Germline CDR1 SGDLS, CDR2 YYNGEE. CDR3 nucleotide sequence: TGTGCCAGCAGCGTAGGAGCGGTTGTGACTCCGGGGGAGACCCAGTACTTC. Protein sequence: CASSVGAVVTPGETQYF. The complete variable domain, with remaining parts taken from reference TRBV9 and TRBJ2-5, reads DSGVTQTPKHLITATGQRVTLRCSPRSGDLSVYWYQQSLDQGLQFLIQYYNGEERAKGNILERFSAQQFPDLHSELNLSSLELGDSALYFCASSVGAVVTPGETQYFGPGTRLLVL.

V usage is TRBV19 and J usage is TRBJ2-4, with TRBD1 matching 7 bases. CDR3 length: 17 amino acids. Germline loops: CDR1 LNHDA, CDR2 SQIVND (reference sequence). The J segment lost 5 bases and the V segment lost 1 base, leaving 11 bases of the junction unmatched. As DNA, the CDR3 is TGTGCCAGTAGTATAGTTTATGGGTGGCAGGGGGAAAACATTCAGTACTTC. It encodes CASSIVYGWQGENIQYF.

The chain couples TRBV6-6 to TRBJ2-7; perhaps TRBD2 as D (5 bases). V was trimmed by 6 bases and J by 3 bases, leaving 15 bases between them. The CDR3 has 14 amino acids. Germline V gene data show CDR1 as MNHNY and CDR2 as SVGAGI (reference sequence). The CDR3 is CASRFGETVYEQYF. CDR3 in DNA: TGTGCCAGCAGGTTTGGGGAGACGGTCTACGAGCAGTACTTC.

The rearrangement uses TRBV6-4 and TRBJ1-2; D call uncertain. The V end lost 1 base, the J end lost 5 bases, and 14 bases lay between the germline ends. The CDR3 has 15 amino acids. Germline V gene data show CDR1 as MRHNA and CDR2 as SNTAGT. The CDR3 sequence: CASSDYPKSSYGYTF. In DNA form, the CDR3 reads TGTGCCAGCAGTGACTACCCCAAGAGTTCTTATGGCTACACCTTC.

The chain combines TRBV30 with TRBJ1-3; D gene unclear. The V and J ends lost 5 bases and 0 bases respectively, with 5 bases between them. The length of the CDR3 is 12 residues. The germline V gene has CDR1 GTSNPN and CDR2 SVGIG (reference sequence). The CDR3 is CAWDNSGNTIYF. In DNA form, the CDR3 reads TGTGCCTGGGACAACTCTGGAAACACCATATATTTT. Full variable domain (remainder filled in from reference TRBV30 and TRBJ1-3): SQTIHQWPATLVQPVGSPLSLECTVEGTSNPNLYWYRQAAGRGLQLLFYSVGIGQISSEVPQNLSASRPQDRQFILSSKKLLLSDSGFYLCAWDNSGNTIYFGEGSWLTVV.

CDR3 sequence reads: CASKGVGVNGYTF. Here the CDR3 DNA reads TGTGCCAGCAAAGGGGTGGGCGTCAATGGCTACACCTTC. This rearrangement joins TRBV25-1 to TRBJ1-2; maybe TRBD1 (5 bases). V was cut by 7 bases and J by 6 bases, with 15 bases left in between. The CDR3 spans 13 residues. Germline CDR1 reads MGHDK; CDR2 reads SYGVNS.

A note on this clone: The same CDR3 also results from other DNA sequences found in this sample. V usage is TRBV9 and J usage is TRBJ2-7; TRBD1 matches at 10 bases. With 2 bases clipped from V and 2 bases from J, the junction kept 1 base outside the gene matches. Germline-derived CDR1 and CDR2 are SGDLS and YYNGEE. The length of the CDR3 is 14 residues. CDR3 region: CASSVGTGAYEQYF. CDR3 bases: TGTGCCAGCAGCGTGGGGACAGGGGCCTACGAGCAGTACTTC.

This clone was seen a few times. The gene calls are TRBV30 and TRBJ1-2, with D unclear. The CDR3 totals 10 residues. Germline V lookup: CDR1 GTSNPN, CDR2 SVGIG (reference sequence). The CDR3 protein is CASQNYGYTF. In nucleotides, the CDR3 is TGTGCTTCCCAAAACTATGGCTACACCTTC.

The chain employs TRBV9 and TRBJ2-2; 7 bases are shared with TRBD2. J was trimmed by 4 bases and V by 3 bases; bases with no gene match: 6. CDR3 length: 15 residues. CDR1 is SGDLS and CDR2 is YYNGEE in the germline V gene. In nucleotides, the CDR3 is TGTGCCAGCAGCGCAGCGGGAAACCCCACCGGGGAGCTGTTTTTT. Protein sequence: CASSAAGNPTGELFF.

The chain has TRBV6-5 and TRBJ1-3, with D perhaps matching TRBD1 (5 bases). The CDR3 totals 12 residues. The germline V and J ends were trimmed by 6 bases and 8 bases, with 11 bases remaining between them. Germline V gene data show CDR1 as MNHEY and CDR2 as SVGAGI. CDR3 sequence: CASSPQGYTIYF. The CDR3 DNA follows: TGTGCCAGCAGCCCCCAGGGTTACACCATATATTTT.

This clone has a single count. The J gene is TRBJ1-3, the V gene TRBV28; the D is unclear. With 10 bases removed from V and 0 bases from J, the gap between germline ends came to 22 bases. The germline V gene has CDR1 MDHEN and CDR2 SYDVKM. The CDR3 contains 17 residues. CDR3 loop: CAIANRDGYYSGNTIYF. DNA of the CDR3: TGTGCCATCGCGAACCGTGACGGCTACTACTCTGGAAACACCATATATTTT.

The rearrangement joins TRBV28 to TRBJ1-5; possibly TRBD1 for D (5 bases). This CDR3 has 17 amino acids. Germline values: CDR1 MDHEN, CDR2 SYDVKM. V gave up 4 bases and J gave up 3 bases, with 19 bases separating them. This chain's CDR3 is CASSSTWGVSPNQPQHF. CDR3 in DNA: TGTGCCAGCAGTTCGACGTGGGGGGTTAGCCCCAATCAGCCCCAGCATTTT.

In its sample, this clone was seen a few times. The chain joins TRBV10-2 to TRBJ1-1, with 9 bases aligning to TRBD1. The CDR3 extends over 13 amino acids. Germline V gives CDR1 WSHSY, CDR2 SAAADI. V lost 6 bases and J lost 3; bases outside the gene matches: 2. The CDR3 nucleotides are TGCGCCAGCAGGAGACAGGGGGACACTGAAGCTTTCTTT. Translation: CASRRQGDTEAFF.

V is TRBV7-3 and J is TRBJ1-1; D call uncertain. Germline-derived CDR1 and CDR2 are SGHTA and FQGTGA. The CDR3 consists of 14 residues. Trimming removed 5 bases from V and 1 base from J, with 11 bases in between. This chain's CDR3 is CASSPDQENTEAFF. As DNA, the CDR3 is TGTGCCAGCAGCCCAGACCAGGAGAACACTGAAGCTTTCTTT.

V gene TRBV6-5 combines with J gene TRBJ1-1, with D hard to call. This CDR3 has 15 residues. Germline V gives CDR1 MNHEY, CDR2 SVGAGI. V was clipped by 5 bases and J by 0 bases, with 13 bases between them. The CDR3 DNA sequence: TGTGCCAGCAGTCTATCGGACGGGATGAACACTGAAGCTTTCTTT. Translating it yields CASSLSDGMNTEAFF.

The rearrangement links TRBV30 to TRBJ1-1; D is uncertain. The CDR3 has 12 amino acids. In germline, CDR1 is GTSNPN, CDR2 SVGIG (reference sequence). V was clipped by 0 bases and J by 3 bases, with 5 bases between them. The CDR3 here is CAWSVRDTEAFF. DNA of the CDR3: TGTGCCTGGAGTGTACGGGACACTGAAGCTTTCTTT.

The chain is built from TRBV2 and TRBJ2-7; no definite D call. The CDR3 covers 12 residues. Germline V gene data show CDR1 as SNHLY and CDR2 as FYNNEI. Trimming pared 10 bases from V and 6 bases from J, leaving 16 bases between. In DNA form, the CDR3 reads TGTGCCACGGAGTCGGTGATCGGCGAGCAGTACTTC. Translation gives CATESVIGEQYF.

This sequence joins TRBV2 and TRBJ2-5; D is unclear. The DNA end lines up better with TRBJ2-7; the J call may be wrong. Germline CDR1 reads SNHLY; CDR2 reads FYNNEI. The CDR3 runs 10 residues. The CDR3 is CASSNYEQYF. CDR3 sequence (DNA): TGTGCCAGCAGTAACTACGAGCAGTACTTC.

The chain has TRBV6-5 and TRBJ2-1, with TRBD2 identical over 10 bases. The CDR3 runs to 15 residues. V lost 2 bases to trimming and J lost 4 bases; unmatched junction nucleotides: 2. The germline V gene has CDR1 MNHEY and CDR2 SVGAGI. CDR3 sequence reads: CASSYATSGYNEQFF. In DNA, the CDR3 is TGTGCCAGCAGTTACGCGACTAGCGGGTACAATGAGCAGTTCTTC.

The CDR3 DNA follows: TGTGCCAGTAGTACGAGCTCCTACAATGAGCAGTTCTTC. Translation gives CASSTSSYNEQFF. The chain couples TRBV19 to TRBJ2-1; D is unclear. CDR3 size: 13 residues. Trimming pared 4 bases from V and 0 bases from J, leaving 4 bases between. Germline V CDR1 and CDR2: LNHDA, SQIVND (reference sequence).

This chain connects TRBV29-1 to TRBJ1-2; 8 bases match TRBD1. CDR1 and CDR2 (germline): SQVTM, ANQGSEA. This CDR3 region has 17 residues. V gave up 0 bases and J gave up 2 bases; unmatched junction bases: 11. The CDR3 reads CSVEDSKGTGWNYGYTF. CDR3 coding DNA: TGCAGCGTTGAAGATTCAAAGGGGACAGGATGGAACTATGGCTACACCTTC.

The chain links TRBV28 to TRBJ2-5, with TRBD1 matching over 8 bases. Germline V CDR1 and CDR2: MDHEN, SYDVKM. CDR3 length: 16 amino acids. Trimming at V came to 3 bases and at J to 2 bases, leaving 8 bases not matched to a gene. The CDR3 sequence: CASSFFRTGRQETQYF. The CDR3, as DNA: TGTGCCAGCAGTTTTTTCAGGACAGGGAGACAAGAGACCCAGTACTTC.

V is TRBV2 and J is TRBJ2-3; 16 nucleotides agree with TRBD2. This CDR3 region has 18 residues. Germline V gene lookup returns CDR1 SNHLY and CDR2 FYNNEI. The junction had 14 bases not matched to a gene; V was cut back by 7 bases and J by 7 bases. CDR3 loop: CASTEVGGLAGGPNTQYF. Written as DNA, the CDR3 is TGTGCCAGCACAGAGGTGGGGGGACTAGCGGGAGGGCCGAATACGCAGTATTTT.

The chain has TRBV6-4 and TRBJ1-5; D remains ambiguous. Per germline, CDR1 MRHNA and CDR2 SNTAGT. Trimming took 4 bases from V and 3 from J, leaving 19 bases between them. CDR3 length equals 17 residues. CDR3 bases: TGTGCCAGCAGTGGCGAGGCGCCGATAACGTTCAATCAGCCCCAGCATTTT. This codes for CASSGEAPITFNQPQHF.

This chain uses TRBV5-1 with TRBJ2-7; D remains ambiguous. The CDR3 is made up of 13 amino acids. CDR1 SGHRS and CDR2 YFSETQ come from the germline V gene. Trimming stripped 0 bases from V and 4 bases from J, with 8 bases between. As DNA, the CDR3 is TGCGCCAGCAGCTTGGACAGACGATACGAGCAGTACTTC. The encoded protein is CASSLDRRYEQYF.

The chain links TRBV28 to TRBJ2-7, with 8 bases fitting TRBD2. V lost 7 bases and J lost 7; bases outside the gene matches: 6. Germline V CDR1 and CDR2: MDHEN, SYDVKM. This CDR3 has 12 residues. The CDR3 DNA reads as TGTGCCAGCAAGGGACTAGTTTGGGAGCAGTACTTC. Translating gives CASKGLVWEQYF. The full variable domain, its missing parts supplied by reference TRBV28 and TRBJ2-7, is DVKVTQSSRYLVKRTGEKVFLECVQDMDHENMFWYRQDPGLGLRLIYFSYDVKMKEKGDIPEGYSVSREKKERFSLILESASTNQTSMYLCASKGLVWEQYFGPGTRLTVT.

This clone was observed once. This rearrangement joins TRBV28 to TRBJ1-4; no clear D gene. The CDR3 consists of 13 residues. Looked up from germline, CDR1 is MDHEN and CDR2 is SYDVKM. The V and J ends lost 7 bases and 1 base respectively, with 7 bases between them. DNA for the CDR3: TGTGCCAGCATAGCCGGAACTAATGAAAAACTGTTTTTT. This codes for CASIAGTNEKLFF. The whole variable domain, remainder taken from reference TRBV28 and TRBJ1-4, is DVKVTQSSRYLVKRTGEKVFLECVQDMDHENMFWYRQDPGLGLRLIYFSYDVKMKEKGDIPEGYSVSREKKERFSLILESASTNQTSMYLCASIAGTNEKLFFGSGTQLSVL.

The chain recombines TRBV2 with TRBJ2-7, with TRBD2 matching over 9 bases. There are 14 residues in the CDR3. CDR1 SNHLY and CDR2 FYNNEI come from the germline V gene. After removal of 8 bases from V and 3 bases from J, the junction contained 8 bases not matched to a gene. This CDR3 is CASSRAGGIYEQYF. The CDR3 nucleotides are TGTGCCAGCTCCCGGGCGGGGGGGATCTACGAGCAGTACTTC.

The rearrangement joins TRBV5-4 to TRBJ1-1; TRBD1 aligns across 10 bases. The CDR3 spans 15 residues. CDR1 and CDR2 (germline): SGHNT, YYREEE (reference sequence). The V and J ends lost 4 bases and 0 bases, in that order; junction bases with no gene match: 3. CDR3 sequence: CASSPGQGLNTEAFF. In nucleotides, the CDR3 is TGTGCCAGCAGCCCGGGACAGGGGCTGAACACTGAAGCTTTCTTT.